What follows are 26 T cell receptor beta chains derived from one specimen sequenced in a study of cytomegalovirus exposure and HLA in healthy donors. PCR employed 60 Vbeta and 13 Jbeta primers. Repertoires were generated with immunoSEQ multiplex PCR, while TCRdb's copy carries only in-frame clones and drops some. The data show 100,000 to 150,000 clones, around 85% seen once. The sample comprised PBMCs. These receptors were taken from a boy aged 5 to 17 in good health and CMV-seronegative.

The DNA for the CDR3 is TGTGCCAGCAGCCTTACGGGGGGGGACACAGATACGCAGTATTTT. Protein product: CASSLTGGDTDTQYF. This chain links TRBV5-5 with TRBJ2-3, with 8 bases fitting TRBD2. The CDR3 has 15 amino acids. V shed 4 bases, J shed 2 bases, and the junction held 6 bases outside the gene matches. CDR1 SGHKS and CDR2 YYEKEE come from the germline V gene (reference sequence).

This chain links TRBV21-1 with TRBJ2-5; the listed D gene, TRBD2, was not tested against the DNA. TRBV21-1 corresponds to a pseudogene. The CDR3 is 16 residues long. CDR3 sequence (DNA): TGTGCCAGCAGCAAAAGAGGGGAGGACCCCAAAGAGACCCAGTACTTC. Translation gives CASSKRGEDPKETQYF.

The chain employs TRBV7-2 and TRBJ1-1, with unresolved D. CDR3 length: 15 residues. Trimming took 2 bases from V and 4 from J, leaving 14 bases between them. In germline, CDR1 is SGHTA, CDR2 FQGNSA. CDR3 bases: TGTGCCAGCAGCTTATCCCGGGAACGGGGCACTGAAGCTTTCTTT. It encodes CASSLSRERGTEAFF.

This clone has just one count. This sequence joins TRBV30 and TRBJ2-7; 8 bases line up with TRBD2. The length of the CDR3 is 15 residues. The V and J ends lost 3 bases and 4 bases, in that order; junction bases with no gene match: 11. The V gene's germline CDR1 is GTSNPN and CDR2 SVGIG (reference sequence). Here the CDR3 reads CAWRTSGGRSYEQYF. The CDR3 DNA reads as TGTGCCTGGAGGACCTCCGGCGGGAGGTCTTACGAGCAGTACTTC.

This clone came up once. This rearrangement joins TRBV7-2 to TRBJ1-2, with 8 bases lining up with TRBD1. The germline gives CDR1 SGHTA, CDR2 FQGNSA. V shed 2 bases, J shed 2 bases, and the junction held 4 bases outside the gene matches. CDR3 size: 15 residues. The CDR3, as DNA: TGTGCCAGCAGCTTACGCCCAGGGGGCAACTATGGCTACACCTTC. Translation: CASSLRPGGNYGYTF.

The sample holds a few counts of this clone. The rearrangement joins TRBV5-1 to TRBJ2-5, with D tentatively TRBD2 (6 bases). Germline assignment: CDR1 SGHRS and CDR2 YFSETQ. Trimming pared 6 bases from V and 5 bases from J, leaving 20 bases between. CDR3 length: 15 residues. Here the CDR3 reads CASTNRGTFAETQYF. The CDR3 DNA reads as TGCGCCAGCACAAACCGAGGGACTTTCGCGGAGACCCAGTACTTC.

The genes are TRBV19 and TRBJ2-7, with 8 bases fitting TRBD2. The CDR3 consists of 15 residues. The germline V gene has CDR1 LNHDA and CDR2 SQIVND (reference sequence). V was pared by 5 bases and J by 5 bases, with 11 bases of the junction left unmatched. This CDR3 is CASSPAEAGGHEQYF. The CDR3 DNA follows: TGTGCCAGTAGTCCCGCGGAGGCGGGGGGCCACGAGCAGTACTTC.

This chain joins TRBV18 and TRBJ2-2, with no clear D. This CDR3 region has 15 residues. CDR1 is KGHSH, CDR2 LQKENI, per germline. V was shortened by 1 base and J by 4 bases, with 10 bases between the two germline ends. CDR3 sequence reads: CASSPLRSSTGELFF. The CDR3, as DNA: TGTGCCAGCTCACCACTCAGGTCTTCCACCGGGGAGCTGTTTTTT.

The CDR3 here is CASRDRALNSPLHF. DNA for the CDR3: TGTGCCAGTAGGGACAGGGCCCTTAATTCACCCCTCCACTTT. The chain has TRBV19 and TRBJ1-6, with 8 bases lining up with TRBD1. The V segment lost 6 bases and the J segment 6 bases; nucleotides outside the gene matches: 4. From germline, CDR1 is LNHDA and CDR2 SQIVND (reference sequence). The CDR3 is made up of 14 amino acids.

This chain links TRBV5-4 with TRBJ2-5; D gene ambiguous. The V end lost 0 bases, the J end lost 2 bases, and 5 bases lay between the germline ends. The CDR3 has 13 amino acids. Germline-derived CDR1 and CDR2 are SGHNT and YYREEE (reference sequence). Here the CDR3 DNA reads TGTGCCAGCAGCTTGGCAGTTCAAGAGACCCAGTACTTC. This sequence encodes CASSLAVQETQYF.

This rearrangement joins TRBV7-8 to TRBJ2-1, with 11 positions matching TRBD2. Germline V CDR1 and CDR2: SGHVS, FQNEAQ. The CDR3 contains 19 residues. J gave up 3 bases and V 1 base, and 11 bases lay outside the gene matches. The CDR3 region has the DNA TGTGCCAGCAGCTTAGTTCTAGCGGGGGGACTTGAGGACTACAATGAGCAGTTCTTC. Encoded protein: CASSLVLAGGLEDYNEQFF.

The chain carries TRBV5-6 and TRBJ2-7, with 12 bases aligning to TRBD1. V gave up 4 bases and J gave up 6 bases; unmatched junction bases: 2. Germline V gene sequence: CDR1 SGHDT, CDR2 YYEEEE. The CDR3 length is 13 residues. The CDR3 reads CASSGDRGPEQYF. Here the CDR3 DNA reads TGTGCCAGCAGCGGGGACAGGGGGCCCGAGCAGTACTTC.

This clone was observed a single time. The V and J genes are TRBV4-1 and TRBJ1-4, with TRBD1 identical over 9 bases. The trim removed 0 bases at V and 11 bases at J, leaving 7 bases unmatched. The CDR3 has 15 residues. Germline CDR1 reads MGHRA; CDR2 reads YSYEKL. CDR3 nucleotides: TGCGCCAGCAGCCAAGATGACAGGGGGTTAAACAAACTGTTTTTT. This gives the protein CASSQDDRGLNKLFF.

The rearrangement joins TRBV7-2 to TRBJ1-5, with D perhaps matching TRBD1 (6 bases). Trimming removed 2 bases from V and 6 bases from J, with 20 bases in between. The length of the CDR3 is 17 residues. CDR1 and CDR2 (germline): SGHTA, FQGNSA. Here the CDR3 DNA reads TGTGCCAGCAGCTTAAACGACCCCATAACCAGGGGTCAGCCCCAGCATTTT. Translation: CASSLNDPITRGQPQHF. The whole variable domain, remainder taken from reference TRBV7-2 and TRBJ1-5, is GAGVSQSPSNKVTEKGKDVELRCDPISGHTALYWYRQSLGQGLEFLIYFQGNSAPDKSGLPSDRFSAERTGGSVSTLTIQRTQQEDSAVYLCASSLNDPITRGQPQHFGDGTRLSIL.

This rearrangement joins TRBV19 to TRBJ2-2; D is uncertain. Germline CDR1 reads LNHDA; CDR2 reads SQIVND (reference sequence). Trimming removed 8 bases at V and 4 bases at J, with 11 bases between. This CDR3 comprises 13 residues. The CDR3 nucleotides are TGTGCCAGTTACAACGGGTCCACCGGGGAGCTGTTTTTT. Translating gives CASYNGSTGELFF.

The chain uses TRBV2 and TRBJ1-1, with a possible D match to TRBD1 (5 bases). The V gene's germline CDR1 is SNHLY and CDR2 FYNNEI. The germline V and J ends were trimmed by 9 bases and 5 bases, with 19 bases remaining between them. The CDR3 sequence is 14 residues long. Here the CDR3 reads CARVKQGMRTEAFF. The CDR3 DNA sequence: TGTGCCAGGGTAAAGCAGGGTATGAGGACTGAAGCTTTCTTT. Full variable domain (rest looked up from reference TRBV2 and TRBJ1-1): EPEVTQTPSHQVTQMGQEVILRCVPISNHLYFYWYRQILGQKVEFLVSFYNNEISEKSEIFDDQFSVERPDGSNFTLKIRSTKLEDSAMYFCARVKQGMRTEAFFGQGTRLTVV.

The rearrangement joins TRBV10-3 to TRBJ1-1; 7 bases agree with TRBD1. CDR1 and CDR2 from the germline V gene are ENHRY and SYGVKD. Trimming took 6 bases from V and 3 from J; bases not matched to a gene: 4. The CDR3 contains 13 residues. Written as DNA, the CDR3 is TGTGCCATCAGGACCGGGACAGACACTGAAGCTTTCTTT. The encoded protein is CAIRTGTDTEAFF.

The gene calls are TRBV6-6 and TRBJ1-1; 7 nucleotides align to TRBD1. The CDR3 totals 14 residues. J lost 1 base, V lost 2 bases, and 1 base had no gene match. Looked up from germline, CDR1 is MNHNY and CDR2 is SVGAGI (reference sequence). This chain's CDR3 is CASSYGTENTEAFF. The CDR3 DNA reads as TGTGCCAGCAGTTACGGGACAGAGAACACTGAAGCTTTCTTT.

Here the CDR3 DNA reads TGTGCCAGCAGTTCCCGGGACAGGGAAAACACTGAAGCTTTCTTT. This codes for CASSSRDRENTEAFF. The V call is TRBV6-5, the J call TRBJ1-1; 9 bases map to TRBD1. The trim removed 4 bases at V and 2 bases at J, leaving 5 bases unmatched. Germline V gives CDR1 MNHEY, CDR2 SVGAGI. This CDR3 comprises 15 residues.

This chain joins TRBV11-2 and TRBJ1-3; no clear D gene. The CDR3 length is 14 residues. Trimming shortened V by 5 bases and J by 1 base, and 9 bases separated the two germline ends. Germline loops: CDR1 SGHAT, CDR2 FQNNGV. As DNA, the CDR3 is TGTGCCAGCAGCCCGGAGCTTTCTGGAAACACCATATATTTT. Its protein product is CASSPELSGNTIYF.

The V call is TRBV30, the J call TRBJ2-7, with a tentative D call TRBD1 (5 bases). V lost 2 bases and J 2 bases, leaving 13 bases between the germline ends. The CDR3 runs 14 residues. Germline-derived CDR1 and CDR2 are GTSNPN and SVGIG (reference sequence). The CDR3 spells CAWSIDSDPYEQYF. DNA of the CDR3: TGTGCCTGGAGTATCGACAGCGACCCCTACGAGCAGTACTTC.

The chain employs TRBV4-2 and TRBJ2-7; TRBD2 aligns across 11 bases. With V trimmed by 0 bases and J by 3 bases, 4 bases remained unmatched. The germline gives CDR1 LGHNA, CDR2 YNFKEQ. This CDR3 has 16 amino acids. The CDR3 region has the DNA TGTGCCAGCAGCCAAGAATTAGGACTAGCGGGCTACGAGCAGTACTTC. Translation gives CASSQELGLAGYEQYF.

The chain carries TRBV15 and TRBJ2-2, with a possible D match to TRBD2 (6 bases). Deletions cut 4 bases from V and 6 bases from J, with 15 bases between. The CDR3 is 15 amino acids. Germline V gene sequence: CDR1 LNHNV, CDR2 YYDKDF (reference sequence). CDR3 DNA sequence: TGTGCCACCAGCAAGACAGCAGGAGGGGCCGGGGAGCTGTTTTTT. This encodes CATSKTAGGAGELFF. Full variable domain (rest looked up from reference TRBV15 and TRBJ2-2): DAMVIQNPRYQVTQFGKPVTLSCSQTLNHNVMYWYQQKSSQAPKLLFHYYDKDFNNEADTPDNFQSRRPNTSFCFLDIRSPGLGDTAMYLCATSKTAGGAGELFFGEGSRLTVL.

The chain has TRBV6-1 and TRBJ2-3, with D perhaps TRBD1 (6 bases). V lost 2 bases and J lost 2, with 11 bases in between. The CDR3 loop spans 15 amino acids. Germline CDR1 is MNHNS and CDR2 is SASEGT. CDR3 nucleotides: TGTGCCAGCAGTGAATTCAAGGGGGTCACAGATACGCAGTATTTT. Its protein is CASSEFKGVTDTQYF.

The chain carries TRBV5-6 and TRBJ1-1, with 9 bases identical to TRBD1. The CDR3 has 17 amino acids. Germline V gene data show CDR1 as SGHDT and CDR2 as YYEEEE. Losses at the gene ends were 5 bases for V and 2 bases for J; bases not matched to a gene: 13. CDR3 residues: CASSRLGQGRANTEAFF. The DNA for the CDR3 is TGTGCCAGCAGTCGCCTGGGACAGGGAAGAGCCAACACTGAAGCTTTCTTT.

The V and J genes are TRBV19 and TRBJ2-7; tentative D call: TRBD1 (5 bases). V was shortened by 5 bases and J by 6 bases, with 14 bases between the two germline ends. The CDR3 runs 13 residues. Germline CDR1 and CDR2: LNHDA and SQIVND (reference sequence). As DNA, the CDR3 is TGTGCCAGTAGTTGGCAGGGAAAGGGCGAGCAGTACTTC. Protein product: CASSWQGKGEQYF.